Listed here are 15 T cell receptor beta chains from one sample, sequenced in a study of T-cell reconstitution after alpha-beta-depleted transplantation in children. The library targeted TCRbeta and was prepared with unique molecular identifiers. MiXCR, applied by TCRdb to the PCR reads, yields one record per CDR3 protein. The sample has a few hundred thousand distinct CDR3 sequences, 9.7% seen once. The sample in question was PBMCs from the stem cell graft donor, obtained from the stem cell graft. These receptors were taken from a human donor who donated a stem cell graft to a child with SCID.

This clonotype was observed a handful of times. The chain combines TRBV5-1 with TRBJ2-3, with D unclear. Germline CDR1 SGHRS, CDR2 YFSETQ. Trimming stripped 5 bases from V and 6 bases from J, with 13 bases between. This CDR3 comprises 13 residues. The chain's CDR3 is CASSQSGVDTQYF. The CDR3 region has the DNA TGCGCCAGCAGTCAAAGTGGGGTGGATACGCAGTATTTT.

In this sample, this clonotype turned up many times. The J gene is TRBJ1-2, the V gene TRBV20-1; 8 nucleotides agree with TRBD1. Trimming cost V 6 bases and J 5 bases; bases outside gene matches: 8. CDR1 and CDR2 from the germline V gene are DFQATT and SNEGSKA (reference sequence). This CDR3 spans 13 amino acids. CDR3 bases: TGCAGTGCGGAACAGGGGGAAATGTATGGCTACACCTTC. Amino acids: CSAEQGEMYGYTF.

This clonotype has ten or more counts. The gene calls are TRBV25-1 and TRBJ1-2, with 7 nucleotides matching TRBD1. CDR1 MGHDK and CDR2 SYGVNS come from the germline V gene. The CDR3 totals 13 residues. V shed 2 bases and J 5 bases; nucleotides not matched to a gene: 2. The CDR3 spells CASSEVQGYGYTF. Here the CDR3 DNA reads TGTGCCAGCAGTGAAGTACAGGGGTATGGCTACACCTTC.

Many counts were recorded for this clonotype. One end of the junction does not line up with germline, which may come from a read error. The chain employs TRBV5-1 and TRBJ2-3, with D possibly TRBD2 on 7 matching bases. Germline V gives CDR1 SGHRS, CDR2 YFSETQ. The CDR3 extends over 13 amino acids. For the CDR3, the DNA is TGTGCCAGCAGTTTAGGGGGGGCAGATACGCAGTATTTT. Its translation: CASSLGGADTQYF.

This clonotype showed up many times. CDR3 in amino acids: CASRSNTLQETQYF. In DNA, the CDR3 is TGTGCCAGCCGGTCGAATACCCTCCAAGAGACCCAGTACTTC. The chain has TRBV6-5 and TRBJ2-5; D gene uncertain. With 8 bases removed from V and 1 base from J, the gap between germline ends came to 14 bases. CDR1 and CDR2 from the germline V gene are MNHEY and SVGAGI. CDR3 length: 14 amino acids.

Many counts were recorded for this clonotype. This chain uses TRBV20-1 with TRBJ1-5; D is unresolved. V gave up 0 bases and J gave up 10 bases, with 16 bases separating them. CDR3 size: 14 residues. Germline V gene data show CDR1 as DFQATT and CDR2 as SNEGSKA (reference sequence). CDR3 sequence: CSARDQDSGPPQHF. The CDR3 bases are TGCAGTGCTAGAGATCAGGATTCCGGGCCCCCCCAGCATTTT.

This clonotype was detected many times. The genes are TRBV20-1 and TRBJ2-7; TRBD2 agrees at 8 bases. Germline V gene lookup returns CDR1 DFQATT and CDR2 SNEGSKA (reference sequence). The ends lost 0 bases at V and 1 base at J; junction bases unmatched: 11. This CDR3 region has 17 residues. CDR3 in amino acids: CSARDRSRAGGSYEQYF. The CDR3 nucleotides read TGCAGTGCTAGAGATAGATCCCGGGCGGGGGGATCCTACGAGCAGTACTTC.

This clonotype was observed many times. This sequence joins TRBV11-1 and TRBJ1-6, with D possibly matching TRBD1 (5 bases). Germline loops: CDR1 SGHAT, CDR2 FQDESV (reference sequence). This CDR3 contains 16 residues. The V end lost 4 bases, the J end lost 7 bases, and 17 bases lay between the germline ends. CDR3: CASSSTSPGSNSPLHF. CDR3 coding DNA: TGTGCCAGCAGCTCCACCTCGCCAGGGTCGAATTCACCCCTCCACTTT.

This clonotype occurred a few times. The V call is TRBV27, the J call TRBJ1-1; 10 bases are a match to TRBD1. Germline V gene data show CDR1 as MNHEY and CDR2 as SMNVEV (reference sequence). V gave up 7 bases and J gave up 1 base; unmatched junction bases: 3. The CDR3 covers 14 residues. DNA for the CDR3: TGTGCCAGCACGGACAGGGGGGCGAACACTGAAGCTTTCTTT. Residues: CASTDRGANTEAFF.

This clonotype was recorded at least ten times. V and J are TRBV11-2 and TRBJ1-6; D not certain. V dropped 3 bases and J dropped 0 bases, with 3 bases sitting between them. There are 14 residues in the CDR3. Germline V lookup: CDR1 SGHAT, CDR2 FQNNGV. The CDR3 sequence: CASSFGSYNSPLHF. In DNA, the CDR3 is TGTGCCAGCAGCTTCGGCTCCTATAATTCACCCCTCCACTTT.

This clonotype showed up many times. The chain uses TRBV29-1 and TRBJ2-7; perhaps TRBD2 as D (6 bases). The CDR3 has 11 residues. Germline V gene data show CDR1 as SQVTM and CDR2 as ANQGSEA. Trimming shortened V by 5 bases and J by 5 bases, and 10 bases separated the two germline ends. The CDR3 here is CSVQWGDEQYF. The CDR3 DNA sequence: TGCAGCGTTCAATGGGGGGACGAGCAGTACTTC.

This clonotype was found many times. The V and J genes are TRBV29-1 and TRBJ1-5, with no clear D. Trimming took 4 bases from V and 2 from J, leaving 15 bases between them. This CDR3 contains 15 residues. The germline V gene encodes CDR1 SQVTM and CDR2 ANQGSEA. CDR3 sequence reads: CSVADGLLGNQPQHF. The DNA of the CDR3 is TGCAGCGTTGCGGACGGACTATTGGGCAATCAGCCCCAGCATTTT. Full variable domain (rest looked up from reference TRBV29-1 and TRBJ1-5): SAVISQKPSRDICQRGTSLTIQCQVDSQVTMMFWYRQQPGQSLTLIATANQGSEATYESGFVIDKFPISRPNLTFSTLTVSNMSPEDSSIYLCSVADGLLGNQPQHFGDGTRLSIL.

This clonotype was seen ten or more times. The genes are TRBV4-2 and TRBJ2-2; TRBD2 matches 13 bases. Germline V gives CDR1 LGHNA, CDR2 YNFKEQ. The ends lost 8 bases at V and 0 bases at J; junction bases unmatched: 6. The CDR3 sequence is 17 residues long. CDR3 sequence: CASSGTSGDPNTGELFF. CDR3 in DNA: TGTGCCAGCTCCGGGACTAGCGGGGACCCGAACACCGGGGAGCTGTTTTTT.

Ten or more counts support this clonotype. This sequence joins TRBV18 and TRBJ2-2; D remains unclear. The CDR3 length is 12 residues. The ends were cut back, 3 bases at V and 7 bases at J, with 6 bases in the middle. Germline lookup yields CDR1 KGHSH and CDR2 LQKENI. The CDR3 nucleotides read TGTGCCAGCTCACCGGGCGGCGGGGAGCTGTTTTTT. It is translated as CASSPGGGELFF.

In this sample, this clonotype turned up many times. The rearrangement joins TRBV19 to TRBJ2-3; D not certain. The V and J ends lost 3 bases and 6 bases respectively, with 10 bases between them. Germline lookup yields CDR1 LNHDA and CDR2 SQIVND (reference sequence). The CDR3 runs to 13 residues. The CDR3 is CASSMDRADTQYF. In DNA, the CDR3 is TGTGCCAGTAGTATGGACCGGGCCGATACGCAGTATTTT.